This T cell receptor beta chain is from a study of shared clonotypes between healthy human individuals. Trimming took off 4 bases at V and 6 bases at J, with 13 bases between the two ends. The CDR3 covers 13 residues. Germline loops: CDR1 SGDLS, CDR2 YYNGEE. Comment on this clone: Its antigen is currently unknown.

Sorted-subset replicate PCR reactions contained 200 to 250 ng DNA, corresponding to approximately 30,000 T cell genomes. TCRdb's table, derived via immunoSEQ multiplex PCR, lists solely in-frame clones and lacks some. The data contain 650,000 to 700,000 clones, less than 95% of them singletons. Study-level points and caveats: Investigators collected only blood, and repertoires in tissues likely differ. Relative to clonotypes present in all four donors, those not shared had lower generation probabilities.

The origin of this receptor is a man aged 18 to 30 in good health. Some clones in this sample may be carry-over from other donors' samples. The chain is built from TRBV9 and TRBJ1-2, with D maybe TRBD1 (6 bases). Source material: memory CD8+ T cells from PBMCs. Specified subset: CD45RO+ cells pooled with CCR7-negative TemRA cells. The CDR3 nucleotides are TGTGCCAGCAGCCCAAGACACAGGGATGGCTACACCTTC. Protein product: CASSPRHRDGYTF.